The 31 T cell receptor beta chains below were found in one sample sequenced in a study of post-analysis software for immune sequencing data. The study, taken as a whole, reports: Patients had higher frequencies than controls of about five TRBV segments, including TRBV5-6, TRBV5-1 and TRBV20-1.

Their antigen targets remain unknown. The TCR beta cDNA libraries carried unique molecular identifiers. TCRdb fed the PCR reads into MiXCR, producing one record per CDR3 protein. The table lists approximately 260,000 distinct CDR3 sequences, approximately 34% of them singletons. Sequenced: blood. The origin of the receptors is a girl aged 10-17 years with multiple sclerosis.

This chain links TRBV3-1 with TRBJ1-6, with D tentatively TRBD1 (5 bases). This CDR3 is 16 amino acids long. V shed 4 bases and J shed 5 bases, with 15 bases lying between them. CDR1 and CDR2 from the germline V gene are LGHDT and YNNKEL (reference sequence). CDR3 residues: CASSRGTDSNNSPLHF. In DNA form, the CDR3 reads TGTGCCAGCAGCCGAGGGACCGATTCCAATAATTCACCCCTCCACTTT.

Many counts were recorded for this clonotype. The rearrangement uses TRBV7-2 and TRBJ1-2; D ambiguous. The CDR3 runs to 14 residues. Germline CDR1 and CDR2: SGHTA and FQGNSA. Trimming stripped 0 bases from V and 4 bases from J, with 9 bases between. CDR3 DNA: TGTGCCAGCAGCTTAGCCCCGGCAGCCTATGGCTACACCTTC. This gives the protein CASSLAPAAYGYTF.

This clonotype was counted many times. The CDR3 bases are TGTGCCAGCCGTCTCGGGTTCTCCTACGAGCAGTACTTC. Translation: CASRLGFSYEQYF. The chain couples TRBV6-1 to TRBJ2-7; D call uncertain. Germline CDR1 reads MNHNS; CDR2 reads SASEGT. The CDR3 is 13 amino acids. Trimming shortened V by 8 bases and J by 0 bases, and 11 bases separated the two germline ends.

This clonotype came up a few times. CDR3 DNA sequence: TGTGCCAGCAGCTTTCTCACGGGTACAGATACGCAGTATTTT. This translates into CASSFLTGTDTQYF. This rearrangement joins TRBV7-2 to TRBJ2-3; D is uncertain. This CDR3 is 14 amino acids long. Germline CDR1 reads SGHTA; CDR2 reads FQGNSA. V lost 3 bases and J 3 bases, leaving 10 bases between the germline ends. Together with reference TRBV7-2 and TRBJ2-3, the CDR3 gives the full variable domain: GAGVSQSPSNKVTEKGKDVELRCDPISGHTALYWYRQSLGQGLEFLIYFQGNSAPDKSGLPSDRFSAERTGGSVSTLTIQRTQQEDSAVYLCASSFLTGTDTQYFGPGTRLTVL.

The chain uses TRBV5-1 and TRBJ2-1; 9 nucleotides line up with TRBD1. CDR1 and CDR2 (germline): SGHRS, YFSETQ. This CDR3 region has 15 residues. Trimming cost V 2 bases and J 6 bases; bases outside gene matches: 6. CDR3 DNA sequence: TGCGCCAGCAGCTTCCCGGGACAGGGATGCAATGAGCAGTTCTTC. Encoded protein: CASSFPGQGCNEQFF. Full variable domain (rest looked up from reference TRBV5-1 and TRBJ2-1): KAGVTQTPRYLIKTRGQQVTLSCSPISGHRSVSWYQQTPGQGLQFLFEYFSETQRNKGNFPGRFSGRQFSNSRSEMNVSTLELGDSALYLCASSFPGQGCNEQFFGPGTRLTVL.

This clonotype has a handful of counts. The DNA for the CDR3 is TGTGCCATCAGTGCCACTAGGAGGGAAGATACGCAGTATTTT. It specifies CAISATRREDTQYF. The rearrangement joins TRBV10-3 to TRBJ2-3; possible D gene TRBD2, 6 bases. The CDR3 runs 14 residues. Germline V gene lookup returns CDR1 ENHRY and CDR2 SYGVKD. Trimming left V 4 bases short and J 5 bases short, with 13 bases between.

The chain joins TRBV20-1 to TRBJ2-7, with a possible D match to TRBD2 (5 bases). The CDR3 length is 15 residues. V was cut by 0 bases and J by 7 bases, with 19 bases left in between. Germline V CDR1 and CDR2: DFQATT, SNEGSKA (reference sequence). The CDR3 region has the DNA TGCAGTGCTAGAGATCCCGTAGGAGGTAGCCGGGAGCAGTACTTC. It is translated as CSARDPVGGSREQYF.

For this clonotype: A much larger clone is a single base away; this may be a read error. The V call is TRBV7-3, the J call TRBJ1-2, with a weak D call TRBD1 (6 bases). The CDR3 length is 14 residues. The germline CDR1 and CDR2 sequences are SGHTA and FQGTGA. Trimming shortened V by 4 bases and J by 3 bases, and 12 bases separated the two germline ends. CDR3 nucleotide sequence: TGTGCCAGCAGCTCACAGGGTAGTGACTATGGCTACACCTTC. Residues: CASSSQGSDYGYTF.

This clonotype has ten or more counts. The chain joins TRBV12-5 to TRBJ2-1; D is unclear. V lost 5 bases, J lost 7 bases, and 12 bases lay in between. Germline CDR1 is LGHNT and CDR2 is FRNRAP. The CDR3 is 13 residues long. CDR3 DNA sequence: TGTGCTAGTGGTCTCGGTGCAGGAAATGAGCAGTTCTTC. Its protein is CASGLGAGNEQFF.

This clonotype was counted many times. CDR3 in DNA: TGTGCCAGCAGCCCCCGGGACACCCGGCCCAACAATGAGCAGTTCTTC. Translated: CASSPRDTRPNNEQFF. The chain links TRBV3-1 to TRBJ2-1; a possible D gene is TRBD1 (6 bases). Germline CDR1 and CDR2: LGHDT and YNNKEL (reference sequence). The CDR3 is 16 residues long. Trimming pared 4 bases from V and 5 bases from J, leaving 18 bases between.

The sample holds many counts of this clonotype. This sequence joins TRBV20-1 and TRBJ1-4; D is unresolved. Germline loops: CDR1 DFQATT, CDR2 SNEGSKA (reference sequence). Trimming left V 1 base short and J 0 bases short, with 6 bases between. The CDR3 loop spans 14 amino acids. DNA of the CDR3: TGCAGTGCTAGAGCAGGCGCAACTAATGAAAAACTGTTTTTT. This sequence encodes CSARAGATNEKLFF.

On this clonotype: One base away lies a much larger clone, so this may be a sequencing read error. The V call is TRBV5-1, the J call TRBJ2-1; tentatively, D is TRBD2 (6 bases). The CDR3 has 14 amino acids. Germline CDR1 and CDR2: SGHRS and YFSETQ. V was cut by 0 bases and J by 7 bases, with 11 bases left in between. In DNA, the CDR3 is TGCGCCAGCAGCTTGGGGGCTAGCGCAAATGAGCAGTTCTTC. Translation gives CASSLGASANEQFF.

This chain links TRBV4-2 with TRBJ2-7; D uncertain. The CDR3 runs 13 residues. Trimming took off 3 bases at V and 0 bases at J, with 6 bases between the two ends. Germline lookup yields CDR1 LGHNA and CDR2 YNFKEQ. CDR3 loop: CASSQEFSYEQYF. In nucleotides, the CDR3 is TGTGCCAGCAGCCAGGAGTTCTCCTACGAGCAGTACTTC.

As for this clonotype: A clone one base away is much larger, so this may be a read error. The chain has TRBV24-1 and TRBJ2-1; D not certain. V shed 2 bases and J shed 0 bases, with 7 bases lying between them. The germline CDR1 and CDR2 sequences are KGHDR and SFDVKD. This CDR3 is 15 amino acids long. This CDR3 is CATSDWLSSYNEQFF. CDR3 DNA sequence: TGTGCCACCAGTGATTGGCTTAGCTCCTACAATGAGCAGTTCTTC.

The J gene is TRBJ1-4, the V gene TRBV20-1; TRBD1 is a possible D gene (5 bases). V was trimmed by 2 bases and J by 8 bases, leaving 9 bases between them. The CDR3 runs 12 residues. CDR1 is DFQATT, CDR2 SNEGSKA, per germline (reference sequence). The CDR3 loop is CSARRGEEKLFF. In DNA, the CDR3 is TGCAGTGCTAGACGAGGGGAGGAAAAACTGTTTTTT.

This clonotype has just a few counts. V gene TRBV5-4 combines with J gene TRBJ1-1; D not resolved. This CDR3 has 14 residues. Germline assignment: CDR1 SGHNT and CDR2 YYREEE (reference sequence). Trimming took 4 bases from V and 1 from J, leaving 11 bases between them. CDR3 coding DNA: TGTGCCAGCAGCCCTCGGTCAGAGAACACTGAAGCTTTCTTT. It translates to CASSPRSENTEAFF.

This clonotype was observed many times. The chain carries TRBV20-1 and TRBJ2-4; D is possibly TRBD1 (6 bases). This CDR3 has 16 amino acids. Germline V gene lookup returns CDR1 DFQATT and CDR2 SNEGSKA (reference sequence). Trimming removed 5 bases from V and 0 bases from J, with 17 bases in between. This CDR3 is CSARGPRTVAKNIQYF. CDR3 in DNA: TGCAGTGCTCGAGGCCCCAGGACAGTAGCCAAAAACATTCAGTACTTC.

This clonotype was counted at least ten times. The chain employs TRBV24-1 and TRBJ2-3; D is unclear. Per the germline V gene, CDR1 is KGHDR and CDR2 is SFDVKD. The ends were cut back, 0 bases at V and 1 base at J, with 10 bases in the middle. This CDR3 spans 16 amino acids. In nucleotides, the CDR3 is TGTGCCACCAGTGATTTGCAGTTTGCAGGCACAGATACGCAGTATTTT. Translated, it gives CATSDLQFAGTDTQYF.

There are a few counts of this clonotype. The genes are TRBV5-1 and TRBJ2-1; D is possibly TRBD2 (6 bases). Germline V gene data show CDR1 as SGHRS and CDR2 as YFSETQ. The CDR3 loop spans 13 amino acids. Trimming cost V 0 bases and J 10 bases, with 11 bases left between them. This CDR3 is CASSLAGAGEQFF. For the CDR3, the DNA is TGCGCCAGCAGCTTGGCCGGGGCGGGGGAGCAGTTCTTC.

This clonotype was picked up many times. The chain couples TRBV12-3 or TRBV12-4 to TRBJ2-1; D unclear. With 5 bases removed from V and 6 bases from J, the gap between germline ends came to 20 bases. The CDR3 runs 16 residues. CDR3 protein: CASSAGNRSRTNEQFF. DNA for the CDR3: TGTGCCAGCAGTGCCGGAAACCGCAGCCGGACCAATGAGCAGTTCTTC.

This clonotype was observed at least ten times. The chain employs TRBV29-1 and TRBJ2-5; D might be TRBD1 (6 bases). Trimming cost V 6 bases and J 0 bases, with 20 bases left between them. The CDR3 extends over 16 amino acids. The germline V gene encodes CDR1 SQVTM and CDR2 ANQGSEA. Here the CDR3 DNA reads TGCAGCGTCGTCCCCCGGGACATAGCGTACCAAGAGACCCAGTACTTC. Translation gives CSVVPRDIAYQETQYF.

This clonotype was seen many times. The V and J genes are TRBV5-1 and TRBJ1-1; D call uncertain. This CDR3 contains 13 residues. Trimming pared 3 bases from V and 3 bases from J, leaving 9 bases between. Germline CDR1 and CDR2: SGHRS and YFSETQ. CDR3 bases: TGCGCCAGCAGCTCGGTGGTGGACACTGAAGCTTTCTTT. It yields the protein CASSSVVDTEAFF.

The chain joins TRBV10-3 to TRBJ2-1, with 14 bases aligning to TRBD2. Germline lookup yields CDR1 ENHRY and CDR2 SYGVKD. CDR3 length equals 14 residues. V trimming: 5 bases; J trimming: 12 bases; junction bases outside the gene matches: 6. CDR3 in amino acids: CAISSGTSGSGQFF. CDR3 bases: TGTGCCATCAGTTCCGGGACTAGCGGGAGTGGGCAGTTCTTC.

This sequence joins TRBV14 and TRBJ2-1; 8 bases fit TRBD1. V shed 1 base and J 1 base; nucleotides not matched to a gene: 3. Germline values: CDR1 SGHDN, CDR2 FVKESK. The CDR3 is 16 residues long. This CDR3 reads CASSQGTGLSYNEQFF. The CDR3, as DNA: TGTGCCAGCAGCCAAGGGACAGGGCTTTCCTACAATGAGCAGTTCTTC.

This clonotype was counted at least ten times. The DNA for the CDR3 is TGTGCCAGCAGTGCTGGGACAATGGGCGACATTCAGTACTTC. Translating it yields CASSAGTMGDIQYF. This chain connects TRBV28 to TRBJ2-4; D might be TRBD1 (6 bases). Trimming took off 5 bases at V and 8 bases at J, with 16 bases between the two ends. The CDR3 is 14 residues long. From germline, CDR1 is MDHEN and CDR2 SYDVKM.

On this clonotype: This sequence may be a read error, since a much larger clone differs from it by one base. The conserved phenylalanine or tryptophan normally closing the CDR3 is absent here, so this likely arose from a read error. The V gene is TRBV27, the J gene TRBJ2-5; maybe TRBD2 (5 bases). The CDR3 has 11 amino acids. The V gene's germline CDR1 is MNHEY and CDR2 SMNVEV (reference sequence). V gave up 4 bases and J gave up 11 bases, with 11 bases separating them. This CDR3 is CASSSGWEQYV. The CDR3 DNA sequence: TGTGCCAGCAGTTCGGGTTGGGAGCAGTACGTC.

This rearrangement joins TRBV29-1 to TRBJ2-7; 7 bases line up with TRBD1. Germline assignment: CDR1 SQVTM and CDR2 ANQGSEA. This CDR3 spans 13 amino acids. V shed 6 bases, J shed 3 bases, and the junction held 8 bases outside the gene matches. The CDR3 reads CSVVGQRIYEQYF. CDR3 sequence (DNA): TGCAGCGTAGTGGGACAGAGAATCTACGAGCAGTACTTC.

This clonotype was observed at least ten times. The CDR3 DNA is TGTGCCAGCAGGGACACTAGCGGTCTCACAGATACGCAGTATTTT. This gives the protein CASRDTSGLTDTQYF. The chain combines TRBV2 with TRBJ2-3, with 8 bases matching TRBD2. Germline-derived CDR1 and CDR2 are SNHLY and FYNNEI. V shed 6 bases and J 2 bases; nucleotides not matched to a gene: 7. The CDR3 length is 15 residues.

The chain carries TRBV3-1 and TRBJ1-2; D possibly corresponds to TRBD1 (6 bases). Germline V lookup: CDR1 LGHDT, CDR2 YNNKEL (reference sequence). The CDR3 loop spans 14 amino acids. V lost 1 base and J 10 bases, leaving 16 bases between the germline ends. The CDR3 nucleotides are TGTGCCAGCAGCCAAGGATGGGGACACCATTTCTACACCTTC. Protein sequence: CASSQGWGHHFYTF.

This clonotype appeared many times. This chain uses TRBV15 with TRBJ2-5; D might be TRBD1 (6 bases). From germline, CDR1 is LNHNV and CDR2 YYDKDF (reference sequence). V was pared by 5 bases and J by 4 bases, with 14 bases between. This CDR3 contains 14 residues. The CDR3 sequence is CATSLQGMRETQYF. The CDR3 DNA reads TGTGCCACCAGCCTACAGGGTATGCGAGAGACCCAGTACTTC.

As concerns this clonotype: A clone one base away is much larger, so this may be a read error. V and J are TRBV5-1 and TRBJ2-5, with 9 bases lining up with TRBD2. The CDR3 spans 15 residues. Germline V gives CDR1 SGHRS, CDR2 YFSETQ. The CDR3 sequence: CTSSLKLAGQETQYF. The DNA of the CDR3 is TGCACCAGCAGCTTGAAACTAGCGGGCCAAGAGACCCAGTACTTC. Based on the CDR3 plus reference TRBV5-1 and TRBJ2-5, the full variable domain is KAGVTQTPRYLIKTRGQQVTLSCSPISGHRSVSWYQQTPGQGLQFLFEYFSETQRNKGNFPGRFSGRQFSNSRSEMNVSTLELGDSALYLCTSSLKLAGQETQYFGPGTRLLVL.